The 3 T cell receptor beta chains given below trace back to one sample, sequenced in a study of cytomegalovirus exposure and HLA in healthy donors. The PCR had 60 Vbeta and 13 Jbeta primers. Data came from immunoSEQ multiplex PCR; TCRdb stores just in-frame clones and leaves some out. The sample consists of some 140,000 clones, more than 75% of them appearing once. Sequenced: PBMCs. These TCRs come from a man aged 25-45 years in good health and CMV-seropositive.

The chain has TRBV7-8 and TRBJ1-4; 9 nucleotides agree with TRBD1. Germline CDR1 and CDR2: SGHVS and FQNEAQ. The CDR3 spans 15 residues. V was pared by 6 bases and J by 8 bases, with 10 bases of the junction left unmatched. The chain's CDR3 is CASRRTGGSAEKLFF. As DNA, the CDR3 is TGTGCCAGCAGACGAACAGGGGGCTCTGCGGAAAAACTGTTTTTT.

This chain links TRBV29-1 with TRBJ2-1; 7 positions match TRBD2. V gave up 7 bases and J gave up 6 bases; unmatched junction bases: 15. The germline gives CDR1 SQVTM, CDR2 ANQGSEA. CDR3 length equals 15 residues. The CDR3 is CSALRLAGGRNEQFF. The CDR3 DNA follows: TGCAGCGCCCTGAGACTAGCCGGAGGTCGCAATGAGCAGTTCTTC.

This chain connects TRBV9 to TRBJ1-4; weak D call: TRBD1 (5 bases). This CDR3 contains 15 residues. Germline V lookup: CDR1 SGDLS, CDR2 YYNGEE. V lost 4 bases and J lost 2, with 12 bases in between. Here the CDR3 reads CASSTSGGTNEKLFF. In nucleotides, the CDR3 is TGTGCCAGCAGCACCTCGGGGGGGACTAATGAAAAACTGTTTTTT. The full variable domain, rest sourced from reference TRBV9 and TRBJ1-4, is DSGVTQTPKHLITATGQRVTLRCSPRSGDLSVYWYQQSLDQGLQFLIQYYNGEERAKGNILERFSAQQFPDLHSELNLSSLELGDSALYFCASSTSGGTNEKLFFGSGTQLSVL.